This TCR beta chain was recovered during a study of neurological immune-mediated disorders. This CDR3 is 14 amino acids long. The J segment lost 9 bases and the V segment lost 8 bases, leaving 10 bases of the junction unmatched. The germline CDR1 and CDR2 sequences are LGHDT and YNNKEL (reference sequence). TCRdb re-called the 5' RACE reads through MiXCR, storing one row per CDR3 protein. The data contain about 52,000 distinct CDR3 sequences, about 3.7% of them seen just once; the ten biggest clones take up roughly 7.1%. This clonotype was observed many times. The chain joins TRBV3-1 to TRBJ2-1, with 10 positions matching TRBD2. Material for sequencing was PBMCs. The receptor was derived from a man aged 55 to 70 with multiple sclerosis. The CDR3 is CASLPSGSGSEQFF. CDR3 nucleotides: TGTGCCAGCCTACCTAGCGGGAGTGGTAGTGAGCAGTTCTTC.